These 21 T cell receptor beta chains were all obtained from the same sample, sequenced in a study of blood T cells in healthy people across ages. A second PCR of 7 to 11 cycles used a sample-barcoded 5' primer and a J-beta primer mix. TCRdb redid the calling of the 5' RACE reads with MiXCR, one entry per CDR3 protein. This table holds over 1.5 million distinct CDR3 sequences, around half found once. The specimen was blood. The receptors were sampled from a woman aged 40 to 49 in good health.

The rearrangement links TRBV27 to TRBJ1-2, with TRBD1 identical over 9 bases. V shed 4 bases, J shed 4 bases, and the junction held 10 bases outside the gene matches. The CDR3 extends over 16 amino acids. The germline gives CDR1 MNHEY, CDR2 SMNVEV (reference sequence). The CDR3 sequence is CASSSLFGQGIYGYTF. CDR3 nucleotide sequence: TGTGCCAGCAGTTCCTTATTTGGACAGGGGATCTATGGCTACACCTTC.

This sequence joins TRBV28 and TRBJ2-1, with 10 nucleotides matching TRBD2. The germline V gene has CDR1 MDHEN and CDR2 SYDVKM. V gave up 5 bases and J gave up 3 bases; unmatched junction bases: 4. The CDR3 runs to 15 residues. Written as DNA, the CDR3 is TGTGCCAGCAGTCGCACTAGCGGGAACTACAATGAGCAGTTCTTC. Translated, it gives CASSRTSGNYNEQFF.

The gene calls are TRBV4-1 and TRBJ2-3, with D hard to call. Germline values: CDR1 MGHRA, CDR2 YSYEKL. The CDR3 runs to 15 residues. Trimming removed 1 base at V and 0 bases at J, with 8 bases between. CDR3 sequence (DNA): TGCGCCAGCAGCCAAGTTCCCAAAAGCACAGATACGCAGTATTTT. Its protein is CASSQVPKSTDTQYF.

This clonotype was counted many times. The chain couples TRBV15 to TRBJ2-5, with D tentatively TRBD1 (6 bases). Germline lookup yields CDR1 LNHNV and CDR2 YYDKDF (reference sequence). Trimming cost V 3 bases and J 0 bases, with 8 bases left between them. This CDR3 is built from 14 residues. The CDR3, as DNA: TGTGCCACCAGCAGGGGGGACAACCAAGAGACCCAGTACTTC. The encoded protein is CATSRGDNQETQYF.

The V call is TRBV7-2, the J call TRBJ2-1; 7 bases align to TRBD2. V was pared by 5 bases and J by 3 bases, with 4 bases of the junction left unmatched. CDR3 length: 14 amino acids. Germline V gives CDR1 SGHTA, CDR2 FQGNSA. The CDR3 DNA reads as TGTGCCAGCAGCGGGGCGGGGGACTACAATGAGCAGTTCTTC. Translation gives CASSGAGDYNEQFF. Full variable domain (missing parts from reference TRBV7-2 and TRBJ2-1): GAGVSQSPSNKVTEKGKDVELRCDPISGHTALYWYRQSLGQGLEFLIYFQGNSAPDKSGLPSDRFSAERTGGSVSTLTIQRTQQEDSAVYLCASSGAGDYNEQFFGPGTRLTVL.

This chain links TRBV4-2 with TRBJ1-2, with D unresolved. Trimming cost V 4 bases and J 0 bases, with 15 bases left between them. The CDR3 sequence is 16 residues long. Germline V CDR1 and CDR2: LGHNA, YNFKEQ. CDR3 DNA sequence: TGTGCCAGCAGCCGATCCGAACCCGGGACTAACTATGGCTACACCTTC. It specifies CASSRSEPGTNYGYTF.

J is TRBJ1-2 and V is TRBV12-3 or TRBV12-4; D gene uncertain. The CDR3 extends over 14 amino acids. V was trimmed by 5 bases and J by 2 bases, leaving 12 bases between them. In DNA, the CDR3 is TGTGCCAGCAGTCCGCGAACACGGAACTATGGCTACACCTTC. Protein product: CASSPRTRNYGYTF.

This chain uses TRBV9 with TRBJ1-2; no clear D gene. CDR3 length: 15 amino acids. Germline V gene lookup returns CDR1 SGDLS and CDR2 YYNGEE. V was pared by 0 bases and J by 4 bases, with 13 bases between. CDR3 region: CASSVDIASSYGYTF. The CDR3 DNA reads as TGTGCCAGCAGCGTAGATATCGCTAGTTCCTATGGCTACACCTTC.

The chain employs TRBV19 and TRBJ2-3; D remains unclear. Trimming left V 7 bases short and J 9 bases short, with 20 bases between. The V gene's germline CDR1 is LNHDA and CDR2 SQIVND (reference sequence). The CDR3 covers 14 residues. CDR3 nucleotides: TGTGCCAGTAATCACCGGGCCGCTATTGGGACGCAGTATTTT. It translates to CASNHRAAIGTQYF.

This clonotype has only a few counts. This chain connects TRBV29-1 to TRBJ2-7; 12 bases are a match to TRBD2. Germline-derived CDR1 and CDR2 are SQVTM and ANQGSEA. The length of the CDR3 is 12 residues. Unmatched junction bases numbered 0, after V lost 5 bases and J lost 4 bases. In DNA, the CDR3 is TGCAGCGTTACTAGCGGGGGGTACGAGCAGTACTTC. Its protein product is CSVTSGGYEQYF.

This rearrangement joins TRBV6-1 to TRBJ1-1; 7 positions match TRBD1. Germline-derived CDR1 and CDR2 are MNHNS and SASEGT. V lost 2 bases to trimming and J lost 4 bases; unmatched junction nucleotides: 10. CDR3 length: 16 residues. CDR3 protein: CASSEQALSGGTEAFF. CDR3 bases: TGTGCCAGCAGTGAACAGGCTCTGTCAGGGGGCACTGAAGCTTTCTTT.

This rearrangement joins TRBV11-3 to TRBJ2-3; D tentatively fits TRBD1 or TRBD2 (5 bases each). Trimming pared 5 bases from V and 4 bases from J, leaving 13 bases between. CDR3 length: 14 residues. Germline lookup yields CDR1 SGHNT and CDR2 YENEEA. The CDR3 here is CASSPKGDADTQYF. In nucleotides, the CDR3 is TGTGCCAGCAGCCCCAAAGGGGACGCAGATACGCAGTATTTT.

This clonotype appeared once. The chain couples TRBV11-2 to TRBJ2-3; D unclear. Looked up from germline, CDR1 is SGHAT and CDR2 is FQNNGV. This CDR3 spans 15 amino acids. V gave up 0 bases and J gave up 6 bases, with 13 bases separating them. Written as DNA, the CDR3 is TGTGCCAGCAGCTTAGACGCTCGGCAGCCCGATACGCAGTATTTT. It translates to CASSLDARQPDTQYF.

This clonotype was counted only a few times. This sequence joins TRBV2 and TRBJ1-2; TRBD1 matches at 9 bases. The J segment lost 6 bases and the V segment lost 3 bases, leaving 11 bases of the junction unmatched. Germline V CDR1 and CDR2: SNHLY, FYNNEI. The CDR3 loop spans 16 amino acids. CDR3: CASSDRGQGIVDGYTF. The CDR3 DNA is TGTGCCAGCAGTGATCGAGGACAGGGGATCGTCGATGGCTACACCTTC.

J is TRBJ1-2 and V is TRBV4-1, with D uncertain. Germline loops: CDR1 MGHRA, CDR2 YSYEKL. The CDR3 sequence is 13 residues long. V lost 1 base, J lost 8 bases, and 11 bases lay in between. CDR3 residues: CASSQVDPSGYTF. The CDR3 nucleotides read TGCGCCAGCAGCCAAGTAGACCCGAGCGGCTACACCTTC.

V is TRBV18 and J is TRBJ2-7; D call uncertain. Germline V gene lookup returns CDR1 KGHSH and CDR2 LQKENI. V gave up 3 bases and J gave up 3 bases, with 12 bases separating them. The CDR3 length is 14 residues. The CDR3 is CASSPLRRLYEQYF. CDR3 in DNA: TGTGCCAGCTCACCTCTAAGACGGCTCTACGAGCAGTACTTC.

This clonotype has only a few counts. The V call is TRBV29-1, the J call TRBJ2-5; 8 bases are a match to TRBD1. Trimming removed 4 bases from V and 4 bases from J; junction bases left unmatched: 8. CDR1 is SQVTM, CDR2 ANQGSEA, per germline. This CDR3 comprises 14 residues. CDR3 loop: CSVVLTGARETQYF. For the CDR3, the DNA is TGCAGCGTTGTCCTGACAGGGGCACGAGAGACCCAGTACTTC.

A few counts support this clonotype. This chain's CDR3 is CASSSRGSNNEQFF. In DNA, the CDR3 is TGTGCCAGCAGTTCAAGAGGAAGCAACAATGAGCAGTTCTTC. V and J are TRBV27 and TRBJ2-1; D is undetermined. The CDR3 is 14 residues long. CDR1 is MNHEY, CDR2 SMNVEV, per germline (reference sequence). Trimming removed 4 bases from V and 5 bases from J, with 12 bases in between.

The chain recombines TRBV20-1 with TRBJ2-5; D remains unclear. The CDR3 runs to 13 residues. V was shortened by 2 bases and J by 13 bases, with 20 bases between the two germline ends. From germline, CDR1 is DFQATT and CDR2 SNEGSKA (reference sequence). This CDR3 reads CSARRSVVGELYF. In nucleotides, the CDR3 is TGCAGTGCTAGACGATCCGTAGTCGGCGAGCTGTACTTC.

V gene TRBV12-3 or TRBV12-4 combines with J gene TRBJ2-1, with 7 bases aligning to TRBD2. This CDR3 comprises 13 residues. The V gene end was trimmed by 3 bases and the J gene end by 8 bases; junction bases not matched to a gene: 4. Here the CDR3 reads CASSFGDYDEQFF. CDR3 coding DNA: TGTGCCAGCAGTTTCGGGGACTATGATGAGCAGTTCTTC.

The chain employs TRBV5-1 and TRBJ2-3, with D unclear. Germline loops: CDR1 SGHRS, CDR2 YFSETQ. V dropped 4 bases and J dropped 0 bases, with 9 bases sitting between them. The CDR3 length is 14 residues. Here the CDR3 reads CASSHATSTDTQYF. The DNA of the CDR3 is TGCGCCAGCAGCCACGCCACTAGCACAGATACGCAGTATTTT.